This T cell receptor beta chain was recovered during a study of read filtering for tumor transcriptome and immune sequencing (dated by TCRdb to the early 2020s). Background on the whole study: The cohort consisted of some 17 male and more than 11 female patients, with a mean age of roughly 66 years and an age range of about 40 to 85. TCR repertoires obtained by targeted immune repertoire sequencing and by bulk whole-transcriptome sequencing performed on the same bone marrow samples were compared. By revised international staging, roughly 8 patients were R-ISS I, under 20 were R-ISS II and 6 or 7 were R-ISS III. Whole-transcriptome libraries were prepared with the TruSeq RNA Access Library Prep Kit after DNase treatment. One of the main goals was to work out a read-filtering strategy for immune repertoire data, in particular whether clonotypes backed by only a single read should be removed. TCR-region mapped reads per sample ranged from about 3.5 to 10.27 million with IR-seq versus only roughly 85 to 1273 with RNA-seq.

TCR libraries were built from approximately 0.4 ug RNA with the Immunoverse kit, using molecular barcoded adaptors covering alpha/delta and beta/gamma chains. The same RNA used for transcriptome sequencing was used for TCR library preparation. Sequencing of the TCR libraries was done on an Illumina HiSeq 4000 with 2 x 150 cycles. In the paper's pipeline: TCR reads were aligned to human V, D, J and C references and assembled into CDR3 clonotypes with MiXCR, including quality filtering and error correction. The tcR package in R was used to analyze clonotype counts and gene usage diversity. For inspection of raw mapping reads, RNA-seq reads were mapped by STAR aligner version 2.5.3a onto GRCh37 of the human genome. To test how sequencing depth affects detected clonotypes, IR-seq fastq files were randomly downsampled with Seqtk 1.3. TCRdb reran the public reads through fastp at Q25 and MiXCR, keeping productive beta chains. Entries are consolidated by CDR3 protein sequence, retaining the most common genes and DNA. The V and J calls were determined by TCRdb, not by the authors. Within this sample are 50,000 or so distinct CDR3 sequences, with roughly 19% of them counted one time only. Roughly 14% of the sample belongs to the ten largest clones.

Many counts were recorded for this clonotype. Its specific antigen is unknown. It has no much larger one-base neighbor in the sample; base qualities were not kept. What the study reported, not specific to this receptor: Compared with RNA-seq, IR-seq captured clonotypes at much greater depth and more reliably, and a smaller IR-seq throughput was enough to identify most of the shared clonotypes. The correlation between IR-seq and RNA-seq shared clonotype proportions was increased by removal of single-read clonotypes. In IR-seq, 80% to 85% of clonotypes but 3% to 4.5% of total reads were represented by single-read clonotypes, whereas in RNA-seq, 74.6% of clonotypes and approximately 45% of reads were represented by single-read clonotypes. The sorted CD138-negative fraction was a mixed bone marrow immune population, not purified T cells.

Every patient had bone marrow sampled at the time of active disease. Bone marrow mononuclear cells were isolated by Ficoll-Hypaque density gradient centrifugation. Myeloma plasma cells were removed and CD138-negative cells were collected by negative selection after labeling with CD138 magnetic microbeads on a MACS separator. Flow cytometry on an Attune NxT with CD138 antibodies was used to check the purity of the isolated cells. Total RNA was extracted with TRIzol reagent and quantified with a NanoDrop spectrophotometer. For each patient, paired RNA-seq and IR-seq were run on the CD138-negative bone marrow sample from that patient. Measured from the cysteine to the phenylalanine, the CDR3 is 16 residues long. The DNA shown is the 48-base CDR3, in frame from base 1. Reading the germline V gene gives CDR1 SGHDN and CDR2 FVKESK. The germline V end is reduced by 0 bases and the J end by 4 bases; junction bases left unmatched: 4.

This clonotype was sampled from a donor at least 40 years old with multiple myeloma. The V and J genes are TRBV14 and TRBJ2-2; the junction holds 8 bases that match TRBD2. The sequenced material came from a population of CD138-negative cells sorted from bone marrow. According to the study, the label for this sample's cell subset or site signals: bone marrow mononuclear cells depleted of CD138+ plasma/myeloma cells by negative magnetic selection. This receptor carries the CDR3 CASSQEGTRLTGELFF. The nucleotide sequence is TGTGCCAGCAGCCAAGAAGGGACTAGGCTCACCGGGGAGCTGTTTTTT.